This T cell receptor beta chain is from a study of tumor and adjacent non-tumor tissue in lung cancer. Findings and limits, study-wide: Shorter survival was associated with higher TCR diversity in tumors.

This clonotype came up a few times. No antigen is known for it. At one boundary the junction diverges from the germline segment, which might be a read error. A modified ARM-PCR protocol with three rounds of nested PCR amplified TCRbeta. TCRdb re-analysed the multiplex PCR reads in MiXCR, keeping a single row per CDR3 protein. This table has some 100,000 distinct CDR3 sequences, about 65% appearing once. In germline, CDR1 is SGHAT, CDR2 FQNNGV. CDR3 size: 16 residues. No cell sorting was done before RNA was extracted from the tissue. Distant lung tissue was collected more than 3 cm away from the tumor edge.

The sample consisted of distant non-tumor lung tissue. The V call is TRBV11-2, the J call TRBJ2-6; the D gene is possibly TRBD1 (6 bases). This TCR came from a man aged 60-69 years with non-small cell lung cancer. In DNA, the CDR3 is TGTGCCAGCAGCTCAGACATGGGGGCTGGGGCCAACGTCCTGAGTTTC. It specifies CASSSDMGAGANVLSF.